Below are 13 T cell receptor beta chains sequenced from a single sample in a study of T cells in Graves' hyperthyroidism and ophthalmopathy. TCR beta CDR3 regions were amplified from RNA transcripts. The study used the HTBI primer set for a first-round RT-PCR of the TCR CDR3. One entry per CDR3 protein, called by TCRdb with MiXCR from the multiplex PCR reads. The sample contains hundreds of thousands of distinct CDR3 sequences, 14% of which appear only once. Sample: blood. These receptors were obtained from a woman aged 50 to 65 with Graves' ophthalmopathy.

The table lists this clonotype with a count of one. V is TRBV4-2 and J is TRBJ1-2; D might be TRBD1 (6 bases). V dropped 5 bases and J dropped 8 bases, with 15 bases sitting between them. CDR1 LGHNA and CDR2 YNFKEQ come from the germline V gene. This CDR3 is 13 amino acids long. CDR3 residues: CASSEFGQTGYTF. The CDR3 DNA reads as TGTGCCAGCAGCGAGTTCGGACAGACAGGCTACACCTTC.

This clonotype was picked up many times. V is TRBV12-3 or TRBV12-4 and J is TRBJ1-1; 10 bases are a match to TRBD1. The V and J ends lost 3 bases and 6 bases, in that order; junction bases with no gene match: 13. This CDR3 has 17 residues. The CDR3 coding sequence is TGTGCCAGCAGTTTGTGGACAGGGGGTACCTTAATCCCTGAAGCTTTCTTT. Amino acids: CASSLWTGGTLIPEAFF.

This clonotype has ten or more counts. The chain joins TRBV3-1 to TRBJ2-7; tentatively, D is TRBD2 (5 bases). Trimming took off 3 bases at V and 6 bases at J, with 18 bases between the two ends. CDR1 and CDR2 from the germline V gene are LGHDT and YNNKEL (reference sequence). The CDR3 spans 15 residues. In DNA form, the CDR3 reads TGTGCCAGCAGCCAGAGAGGGATCGGAGTTGGCGAGCAGTACTTC. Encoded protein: CASSQRGIGVGEQYF.

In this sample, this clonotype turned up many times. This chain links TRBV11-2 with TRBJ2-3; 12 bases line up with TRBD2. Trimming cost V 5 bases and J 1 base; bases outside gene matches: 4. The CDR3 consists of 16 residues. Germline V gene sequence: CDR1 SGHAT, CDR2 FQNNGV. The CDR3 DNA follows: TGTGCCAGCAGCCTAGCGGGAGGGTTGGGCACAGATACGCAGTATTTT. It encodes CASSLAGGLGTDTQYF.

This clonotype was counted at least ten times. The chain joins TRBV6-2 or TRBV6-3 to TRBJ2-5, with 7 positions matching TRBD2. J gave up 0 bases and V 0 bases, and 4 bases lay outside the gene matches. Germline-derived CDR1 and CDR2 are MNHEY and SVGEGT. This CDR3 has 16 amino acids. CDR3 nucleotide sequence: TGTGCCAGCAGTTACTCGGGGACTATGCACCAAGAGACCCAGTACTTC. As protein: CASSYSGTMHQETQYF.

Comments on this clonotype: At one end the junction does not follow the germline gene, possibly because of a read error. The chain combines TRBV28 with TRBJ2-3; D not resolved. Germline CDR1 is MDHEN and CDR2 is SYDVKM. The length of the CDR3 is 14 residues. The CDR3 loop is CASRAERRTDTQYF. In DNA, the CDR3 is TGTGCCAGCAGGGCGGAGAGGCGCACAGATACGCAGTATTTC.

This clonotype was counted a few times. In DNA, the CDR3 is TGTGCCAGCAGCGTAGCTAGCGGAGATGCCTACGAGCAGTACTTC. It is translated as CASSVASGDAYEQYF. V gene TRBV9 combines with J gene TRBJ2-7, with 7 bases aligning to TRBD2. The V and J ends lost 0 bases and 2 bases, in that order; junction bases with no gene match: 5. The CDR3 sequence is 15 residues long. Per the germline V gene, CDR1 is SGDLS and CDR2 is YYNGEE.

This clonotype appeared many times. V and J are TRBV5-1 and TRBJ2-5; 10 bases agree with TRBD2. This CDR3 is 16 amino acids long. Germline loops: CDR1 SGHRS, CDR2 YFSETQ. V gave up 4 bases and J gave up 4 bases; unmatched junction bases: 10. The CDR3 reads CASSQREGPLRETQYF. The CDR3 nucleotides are TGCGCCAGCAGCCAGCGGGAGGGCCCCCTCAGAGAGACCCAGTACTTC.

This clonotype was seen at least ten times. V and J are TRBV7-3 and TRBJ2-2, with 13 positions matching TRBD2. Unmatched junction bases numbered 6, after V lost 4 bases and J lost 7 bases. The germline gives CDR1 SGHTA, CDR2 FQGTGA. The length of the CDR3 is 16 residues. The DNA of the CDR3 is TGTGCCAGCAGCTACGGACTAGCGGGAGTTGGCGGGGAGCTGTTTTTT. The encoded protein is CASSYGLAGVGGELFF.

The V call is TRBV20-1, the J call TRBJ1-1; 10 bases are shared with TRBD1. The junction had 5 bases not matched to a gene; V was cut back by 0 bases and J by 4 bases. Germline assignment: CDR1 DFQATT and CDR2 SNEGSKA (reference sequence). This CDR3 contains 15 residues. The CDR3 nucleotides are TGCAGTGCTAGAGATTCGGGACAGGGGTTCACTGAAGCTTTCTTT. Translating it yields CSARDSGQGFTEAFF.

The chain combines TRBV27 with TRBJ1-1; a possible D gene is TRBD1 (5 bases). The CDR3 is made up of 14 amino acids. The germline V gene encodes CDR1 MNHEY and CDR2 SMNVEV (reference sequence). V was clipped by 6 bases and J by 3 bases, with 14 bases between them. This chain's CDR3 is CASRETEAYTEAFF. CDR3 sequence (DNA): TGTGCCAGCAGGGAGACAGAGGCCTACACTGAAGCTTTCTTT.

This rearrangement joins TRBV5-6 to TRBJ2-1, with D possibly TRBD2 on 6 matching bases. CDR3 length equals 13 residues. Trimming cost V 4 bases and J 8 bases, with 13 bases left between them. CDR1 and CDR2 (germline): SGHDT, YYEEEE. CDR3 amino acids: CASSGTGWDEQFF. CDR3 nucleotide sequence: TGTGCCAGCAGCGGGACTGGTTGGGATGAGCAGTTCTTC.

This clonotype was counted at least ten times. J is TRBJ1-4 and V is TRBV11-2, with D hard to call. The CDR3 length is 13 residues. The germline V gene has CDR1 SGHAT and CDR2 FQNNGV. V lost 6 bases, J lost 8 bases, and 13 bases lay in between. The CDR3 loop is CASRKLGREKLFF. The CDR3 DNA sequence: TGTGCCAGCAGGAAGTTGGGTAGAGAAAAACTGTTTTTT.